These T cell receptor beta chains were read from a single sample in a study of cytomegalovirus exposure and HLA in healthy donors. The method was immunoSEQ multiplex PCR; TCRdb's version includes in-frame clones alone and lacks a portion of them. The data contain more than 110,000 clones, roughly 80% of them singletons. Specimen: PBMCs. These receptors were taken from a male donor in good health and CMV-seronegative. The conserved cysteine and the conserved F or W are not part of the CDR3 here. Part of the rows lack a size; the others show once, few, many or a class for expanded clones.

V gene	clone size	J gene	CDR3 protein
TRBV4-2	-	TRBJ1-1	ASSQDRVEAF
TRBV5-1	-	TRBJ2-5	ASSSGLAGGLETQY
TRBV6-5	-	TRBJ1-2	ASRGGKRYGYT
TRBV30	-	TRBJ1-1	AWSWWYETEAF
TRBV11-2	-	TRBJ1-1	ASSLYEGARGLAF
TRBV7-2	-	TRBJ1-3	ASSLPGATGNTIY
TRBV27	-	TRBJ2-7	ASSPGTLAYEQY
TRBV19	-	TRBJ1-2	ASSLPGQGPSNYGYT
TRBV6-6	-	TRBJ1-5	ASRNGQQPQH
TRBV9	-	TRBJ2-3	ASSLRGVVGPDTDTQY
TRBV21-1	few	TRBJ2-5	ASSKERTLKGGTQY
TRBV6-5	-	TRBJ2-6	ASSPRGRGANVLT
TRBV29-1	-	TRBJ2-7	SVDTGTFPYEQY
TRBV6-1	-	TRBJ2-7	ASSEAEGSSYEQY
TRBV10-2	-	TRBJ1-1	ASSMTGQGPEAF
TRBV5-4	-	TRBJ2-5	ASSLDPGGQETQY
TRBV7-5	-	TRBJ2-1	ARTSRTGAVYEQF
TRBV7-2	-	TRBJ1-2	ASSFDRDFNYGYT
TRBV2	-	TRBJ1-1	ASSDQGGRTEAF
TRBV27	-	TRBJ2-3	ASSFLAGGPMANTQY
TRBV10-2	-	TRBJ2-5	ALAGGRQETQY
TRBV18	-	TRBJ2-1	ASSSPGQSYNEQF
TRBV4-1	-	TRBJ2-3	ASSFGSGGRGDTQY
TRBV7-2	once	TRBJ2-2	ASSQGANRVTGELF
TRBV2	-	TRBJ2-5	ASSEWGAGGQVGTEQY
TRBV27	-	TRBJ2-3	ASSAGTASSSTQY
TRBV19	-	TRBJ1-5	ASSPTGYSNQPQH
TRBV11-3	once	TRBJ1-5	ASSLASRESYSNQPQH
TRBV27	-	TRBJ1-2	ASSLTGTGVGYT
TRBV7-9	-	TRBJ2-7	ASSSGQGGNSYEQY
TRBV14	few	TRBJ2-5	ASSRPGRGFQETQY
TRBV9	-	TRBJ2-2	ASNSPIGPGGDAFGELF
TRBV9	-	TRBJ2-5	ASSVGLSGGVQETQY
TRBV5-1	-	TRBJ2-1	ASSSSGGQGPYNEQF
TRBV5-1	-	TRBJ2-1	ASTIQGLPYNEQF
TRBV2	-	TRBJ1-1	ASSLMTVSNTEAF
TRBV5-4	-	TRBJ1-5	ASSYQGDGNQPQH